This T cell receptor beta chain stems from a study of response to subunit inactivated influenza vaccine. General study results and limits: Authors suggested few new T cells are recruited by each seasonal influenza vaccination.

Concerning this clonotype: Antigen: not known.

One entry per CDR3 protein results from TCRdb running MiXCR on the RT-PCR reads. This table has about half a million distinct CDR3 sequences, approximately 7.6% appearing once. CDR1 and CDR2 from the germline V gene are ENHRY and SYGVKD. CDR3 length: 12 residues. V dropped 2 bases and J dropped 2 bases, with 4 bases sitting between them. This rearrangement joins TRBV10-3 to TRBJ2-7; no clear D. The sample here was PBMCs from blood, taken around 25 months after vaccination. The clonotype originates from a man aged 45-69 years who received an inactivated influenza vaccine. CDR3 sequence reads: CAISEKTYEQYF. The DNA of the CDR3 is TGTGCCATCAGTGAGAAAACCTACGAGCAGTACTTC.